One sample yielded the 26 T cell receptor beta chains listed below, sequenced in a study of blood T cells in healthy people across ages. Next came a second PCR, run for about 7 to 12 cycles, which used a sample-barcoded 5' primer along with a J-beta primer mix. TCRdb ran MiXCR on the 5' RACE reads and lists one entry per CDR3 protein. Of fewer than 1,000,000 distinct CDR3 sequences detected, about 46% appear once; the ten largest clones hold 15% to 20%. The sequenced material came from blood. The receptor source for this set is a man of 80 years or more in good health.

This clonotype appeared a few times. This rearrangement joins TRBV29-1 to TRBJ1-1; D is ambiguous. The CDR3 totals 12 residues. The V gene lost 7 bases and the J gene lost 1 base, with 10 bases spanning the gap. Germline V gene sequence: CDR1 SQVTM, CDR2 ANQGSEA. Here the CDR3 reads CSATVGNTEAFF. CDR3 sequence (DNA): TGCAGCGCCACAGTGGGGAACACTGAAGCTTTCTTT.

This clonotype showed up just a few times. V gene TRBV5-1 combines with J gene TRBJ2-1; weak D call: TRBD1 (6 bases). V was trimmed by 0 bases and J by 7 bases, leaving 14 bases between them. Germline lookup yields CDR1 SGHRS and CDR2 YFSETQ. The CDR3 is 15 residues long. This chain's CDR3 is CASSLVPGHANEQFF. CDR3 in DNA: TGCGCCAGCAGCTTGGTGCCGGGACACGCTAATGAGCAGTTCTTC.

This clonotype was seen more than once but under ten times. V is TRBV5-1 and J is TRBJ2-3; 7 bases are shared with TRBD2. Trimming at V came to 2 bases and at J to 6 bases, leaving 9 bases not matched to a gene. Germline V lookup: CDR1 SGHRS, CDR2 YFSETQ. The CDR3 contains 15 residues. The CDR3 region is CASSLAAGNRDTQYF. CDR3 sequence (DNA): TGCGCCAGCAGCTTAGCAGCGGGAAATCGCGATACGCAGTATTTT.

This clonotype was seen a few times. DNA of the CDR3: TGTGCCAGCAGCCAACGGACCGCGGCTGAAAAACTGTTTTTT. Protein sequence: CASSQRTAAEKLFF. The J gene is TRBJ1-4, the V gene TRBV14; D not certain. The CDR3 has 14 amino acids. CDR1 and CDR2 (germline): SGHDN, FVKESK. Deletions cut 2 bases from V and 7 bases from J, with 11 bases between.

In DNA, the CDR3 is TGTGCCAGCAGCCAAGAAAGGACAGGGGGTTCACCCCTCCACTTT. This sequence encodes CASSQERTGGSPLHF. The rearrangement joins TRBV3-1 to TRBJ1-6; 10 bases match TRBD1. This CDR3 has 15 residues. Germline V gives CDR1 LGHDT, CDR2 YNNKEL (reference sequence). V lost 0 bases to trimming and J lost 9 bases; unmatched junction nucleotides: 2.

This clonotype was detected a few times. The rearrangement uses TRBV7-2 and TRBJ2-1, with D possibly matching TRBD1 (6 bases). The V gene lost 1 base and the J gene lost 7 bases, with 11 bases spanning the gap. Germline-derived CDR1 and CDR2 are SGHTA and FQGNSA. The CDR3 contains 14 residues. In nucleotides, the CDR3 is TGTGCCAGCAGCTTAGATGCAGGGGTAAATGAGCAGTTCTTC. It yields the protein CASSLDAGVNEQFF.

This clonotype has only one observation. The rearrangement joins TRBV10-3 to TRBJ1-2; D is ambiguous. V gave up 3 bases and J gave up 4 bases, with 12 bases separating them. Germline values: CDR1 ENHRY, CDR2 SYGVKD. This CDR3 has 14 amino acids. The CDR3 DNA sequence: TGTGCCATCAGTGATTTGGAGAAGACCTATGGCTACACCTTC. Its protein is CAISDLEKTYGYTF.

This sequence joins TRBV7-2 and TRBJ2-4; D remains ambiguous. V shed 0 bases and J shed 8 bases, with 11 bases lying between them. The CDR3 sequence is 14 residues long. Germline CDR1 reads SGHTA; CDR2 reads FQGNSA. DNA of the CDR3: TGTGCCAGCAGCTTAGCGAGTACGTTACACATTCAGTACTTC. This translates into CASSLASTLHIQYF.

This chain joins TRBV29-1 and TRBJ2-3, with a possible D match to TRBD1 (8 bases). CDR3 length: 15 amino acids. Germline CDR1 SQVTM, CDR2 ANQGSEA. V gave up 6 bases and J gave up 6 bases, with 22 bases separating them. The DNA of the CDR3 is TGCAGCGTGATAAGACAGGGGACTAACACGGATACGCAGTATTTT. It encodes CSVIRQGTNTDTQYF.

This sequence joins TRBV5-1 and TRBJ1-1, with a possible D match to TRBD1 (5 bases). This CDR3 comprises 13 residues. V was clipped by 7 bases and J by 8 bases, with 18 bases between them. The germline V gene has CDR1 SGHRS and CDR2 YFSETQ. For the CDR3, the DNA is TGCGCCAGCGGGACCGGGATTAAAGCGGAAGCTTTCTTT. It specifies CASGTGIKAEAFF.

This clonotype was found once. This sequence joins TRBV27 and TRBJ1-4, with D perhaps matching TRBD1 (6 bases). CDR3 size: 14 residues. Trimming took off 6 bases at V and 3 bases at J, with 11 bases between the two ends. In germline, CDR1 is MNHEY, CDR2 SMNVEV (reference sequence). For the CDR3, the DNA is TGTGCCAGCAGGCTTGGACAGCCTAATGAAAAACTGTTTTTT. Its translation: CASRLGQPNEKLFF.

This clonotype was seen only a few times. V gene TRBV7-2 combines with J gene TRBJ2-5, with 13 positions matching TRBD2. Germline CDR1 is SGHTA and CDR2 is FQGNSA. Germline trimming cut 5 bases from V and 5 bases from J; bases unmatched to any gene: 11. The CDR3 sequence is 17 residues long. The CDR3 is CASSPRTSGSLGETQYF. The CDR3 DNA is TGTGCCAGCAGCCCCCGGACTAGCGGGAGCCTAGGCGAGACCCAGTACTTC.

The chain couples TRBV5-1 to TRBJ2-5; D uncertain. The V gene's germline CDR1 is SGHRS and CDR2 YFSETQ. The CDR3 is 16 residues long. V was shortened by 0 bases and J by 4 bases, with 16 bases between the two germline ends. The CDR3 DNA is TGCGCCAGCAGCTTGGAGGCGGCCACCGGCGGAGAGACCCAGTACTTC. Its protein product is CASSLEAATGGETQYF.

This clonotype was recorded a few times. V gene TRBV3-1 combines with J gene TRBJ2-1, with TRBD2 as a possible D gene (6 bases). Trimming pared 0 bases from V and 0 bases from J, leaving 18 bases between. The CDR3 contains 19 residues. Germline CDR1 reads LGHDT; CDR2 reads YNNKEL (reference sequence). The CDR3 DNA sequence: TGTGCCAGCAGCCAAGATTCGCCGACTAGTCCCTACTCCTACAATGAGCAGTTCTTC. Translated, it gives CASSQDSPTSPYSYNEQFF.

On this clonotype itself: Just one base apart from a much larger clone, this may be a read error. The J gene is TRBJ2-4, the V gene TRBV11-2; 7 nucleotides match TRBD1. TRBJ2-7 matches the DNA end more closely, so the J call is doubtful. Looked up from germline, CDR1 is SGHAT and CDR2 is FQNNGV. The CDR3 has 14 residues. The CDR3 nucleotides are TGTGCCAGCGGTGGACAGGTTTCAGGCTACGAGCAGTACTTC. It yields the protein CASGGQVSGYEQYF.

For this clonotype: This is likely a read error, given that the CDR3 carries no conserved phenylalanine or tryptophan at its end. The CDR3 bases are TGTGCCAGCAGGACCGGGACACCTACCCACAATGAGCAGTTCCTC. Translation: CASRTGTPTHNEQFL. This chain links TRBV27 with TRBJ2-1, with D tentatively TRBD1 (6 bases). The CDR3 loop spans 15 amino acids. Germline CDR1 is MNHEY and CDR2 is SMNVEV (reference sequence). V dropped 6 bases and J dropped 5 bases, with 17 bases sitting between them.

The V and J genes are TRBV20-1 and TRBJ2-1; no definite D call. V lost 6 bases and J 6 bases, leaving 18 bases between the germline ends. Germline CDR1 DFQATT, CDR2 SNEGSKA (reference sequence). The CDR3 runs to 14 residues. CDR3 in DNA: TGCAGTGCCCCTGAACTGGCGATTTCCAATGAGCAGTTCTTC. This codes for CSAPELAISNEQFF.

This clonotype was observed a handful of times. The chain employs TRBV20-1 and TRBJ2-1, with 12 bases lining up with TRBD2. CDR1 and CDR2 (germline): DFQATT, SNEGSKA (reference sequence). The CDR3 loop spans 16 amino acids. With V trimmed by 6 bases and J by 4 bases, 10 bases remained unmatched. Written as DNA, the CDR3 is TGCAGTGCCGGTAGGACTAGCGGGAACTATTACAATGAGCAGTTCTTC. This translates into CSAGRTSGNYYNEQFF.

The rearrangement links TRBV6-1 to TRBJ2-5; D ambiguous. This CDR3 has 12 amino acids. Germline-derived CDR1 and CDR2 are MNHNS and SASEGT. V shed 2 bases and J shed 11 bases, with 12 bases lying between them. The CDR3 region is CASSERIRKQYF. The CDR3 DNA follows: TGTGCCAGCAGTGAACGGATTCGCAAGCAGTACTTC.

This chain links TRBV12-3 or TRBV12-4 with TRBJ1-5; 8 bases are a match to TRBD1. The CDR3 is 14 residues long. J gave up 7 bases and V 5 bases, and 7 bases lay outside the gene matches. The CDR3 DNA reads TGTGCCAGCAGTCCTACAGGGGGATTCCAGCCCCAGCATTTT. This encodes CASSPTGGFQPQHF.

The V call is TRBV20-1, the J call TRBJ2-5, with a tentative D call TRBD1 (5 bases). V was shortened by 5 bases and J by 4 bases, with 11 bases between the two germline ends. There are 12 residues in the CDR3. CDR1 and CDR2 from the germline V gene are DFQATT and SNEGSKA (reference sequence). CDR3 sequence reads: CSAPARGETQYF. The CDR3 DNA reads as TGCAGTGCTCCAGCTAGGGGAGAGACCCAGTACTTC.

This chain joins TRBV20-1 and TRBJ2-1; a possible D gene is TRBD2 (6 bases). Germline lookup yields CDR1 DFQATT and CDR2 SNEGSKA (reference sequence). The CDR3 spans 16 residues. Trimming removed 4 bases at V and 3 bases at J, with 19 bases between. The CDR3 region has the DNA TGCAGTGCTACTCCCTCGGGACTCCGAAACTACAATGAGCAGTTCTTC. Translation gives CSATPSGLRNYNEQFF.

The V gene is TRBV20-1, the J gene TRBJ2-1; 14 bases are a match to TRBD2. Germline V lookup: CDR1 DFQATT, CDR2 SNEGSKA (reference sequence). The J segment lost 13 bases and the V segment lost 4 bases, leaving 12 bases of the junction unmatched. The CDR3 has 15 residues. CDR3 region: CSATAPTSGRETQFF. The DNA for the CDR3 is TGCAGTGCTACCGCCCCGACTAGCGGGAGGGAGACCCAGTTCTTC.

This clonotype was detected only once. This chain links TRBV20-1 with TRBJ1-1; D remains unclear. Trimming pared 1 base from V and 0 bases from J, leaving 6 bases between. The CDR3 consists of 13 residues. CDR1 is DFQATT and CDR2 is SNEGSKA in the germline V gene (reference sequence). In DNA form, the CDR3 reads TGCAGTGCTAGAGGTATAATGAACACTGAAGCTTTCTTT. Protein product: CSARGIMNTEAFF.

The rearrangement links TRBV5-1 to TRBJ2-3; either TRBD1 or TRBD2 may fit D (5 bases each). The CDR3 is 17 residues long. V lost 4 bases to trimming and J lost 5 bases, with 23 bases between them. Germline V CDR1 and CDR2: SGHRS, YFSETQ. The CDR3 nucleotides are TGCGCCAGCAGCGATAACCGGGACCCAGCATCCAGAGATACGCAGTATTTT. Its translation: CASSDNRDPASRDTQYF. Drawing the rest from reference TRBV5-1 and TRBJ2-3, the complete variable domain is KAGVTQTPRYLIKTRGQQVTLSCSPISGHRSVSWYQQTPGQGLQFLFEYFSETQRNKGNFPGRFSGRQFSNSRSEMNVSTLELGDSALYLCASSDNRDPASRDTQYFGPGTRLTVL.

This clonotype came up many times. This sequence joins TRBV29-1 and TRBJ2-5; tentative D call: TRBD2 (6 bases). CDR1 and CDR2 (germline): SQVTM, ANQGSEA. The CDR3 extends over 14 amino acids. Trimming shortened V by 3 bases and J by 5 bases, and 16 bases separated the two germline ends. The CDR3 sequence is CSVDRGGIGETQYF. CDR3 in DNA: TGCAGCGTTGATAGAGGAGGGATCGGGGAGACCCAGTACTTC.